One sample yielded the 14 T cell receptor beta chains listed below, sequenced in a study of blood T cell repertoires in COVID-19. The table came from immunoSEQ multiplex PCR; TCRdb's copy has only in-frame clones and leaves some out. The profile shows roughly 140,000 clones, approximately 80% of them singletons. Sample: peripheral blood. All receptors come from a human donor in a cohort sampled during active COVID-19.

V and J are TRBV7-9 and TRBJ2-3; 8 bases map to TRBD1. The CDR3 length is 14 residues. V shed 5 bases and J 2 bases; nucleotides not matched to a gene: 3. Germline CDR1 and CDR2: SEHNR and FQNEAQ (reference sequence). Written as DNA, the CDR3 is TGTGCCAGCAGCCCAGGGGGCCTCACAGATACGCAGTATTTT. Its translation is CASSPGGLTDTQYF. Variable domain in full (rest from reference TRBV7-9 and TRBJ2-3): DTGVSQNPRHKITKRGQNVTFRCDPISEHNRLYWYRQTLGQGPEFLTYFQNEAQLEKSRLLSDRFSAERPKGSFSTLEIQRTEQGDSAMYLCASSPGGLTDTQYFGPGTRLTVL.

The V call is TRBV6-5, the J call TRBJ1-1; D gene ambiguous. Per the germline V gene, CDR1 is MNHEY and CDR2 is SVGAGI. This CDR3 comprises 12 residues. The V gene lost 8 bases and the J gene lost 0 bases, with 7 bases spanning the gap. CDR3 coding DNA: TGTGCCAGCCGTACGGTGAACACTGAAGCTTTCTTT. Its protein product is CASRTVNTEAFF.

This clone was detected only a few times. This chain connects TRBV18 to TRBJ1-5; D uncertain. The CDR3 spans 13 residues. V was shortened by 5 bases and J by 7 bases, with 12 bases between the two germline ends. Germline CDR1 reads KGHSH; CDR2 reads LQKENI. The DNA for the CDR3 is TGTGCCAGCTCAGTAGCTAATGAACAGCCCCAGCATTTT. This encodes CASSVANEQPQHF.

The rearrangement uses TRBV15 and TRBJ1-2; D remains ambiguous. CDR1 LNHNV and CDR2 YYDKDF come from the germline V gene (reference sequence). V lost 3 bases to trimming and J lost 3 bases, with 11 bases between them. CDR3 length: 14 residues. The chain's CDR3 is CATSRGMRDYGYTF. The CDR3 DNA reads as TGTGCCACCAGCAGGGGCATGCGGGACTATGGCTACACCTTC. The full variable domain, completed using reference TRBV15 and TRBJ1-2, is DAMVIQNPRYQVTQFGKPVTLSCSQTLNHNVMYWYQQKSSQAPKLLFHYYDKDFNNEADTPDNFQSRRPNTSFCFLDIRSPGLGDTAMYLCATSRGMRDYGYTFGSGTRLTVV.

The rearrangement uses TRBV6-6 and TRBJ2-1, with TRBD2 identical over 13 bases. The CDR3 consists of 13 residues. In germline, CDR1 is MNHNY, CDR2 SVGAGI (reference sequence). The V segment lost 6 bases and the J segment 9 bases; nucleotides outside the gene matches: 2. The DNA for the CDR3 is TGTGCCAGCAGACTAGCGGGGGGGAGTGAGCAGTTCTTC. Amino acid sequence: CASRLAGGSEQFF.

The chain couples TRBV30 to TRBJ1-6; 8 bases match TRBD1. The CDR3 length is 15 residues. CDR1 is GTSNPN, CDR2 SVGIG, per germline (reference sequence). V dropped 3 bases and J dropped 5; count of bases not matched to a gene: 6. The CDR3 sequence is CAWRTGAGDNSPLHF. CDR3 bases: TGTGCCTGGAGGACAGGGGCCGGAGATAATTCACCCCTCCACTTT.

This chain joins TRBV6-5 and TRBJ1-5; D is unclear. V lost 8 bases, J lost 2 bases, and 10 bases lay in between. CDR1 and CDR2 from the germline V gene are MNHEY and SVGAGI. The CDR3 has 13 residues. The CDR3 sequence: CASGGVGNQPQHF. Written as DNA, the CDR3 is TGTGCCAGCGGCGGGGTTGGCAATCAGCCCCAGCATTTT.

This clone was seen a single time. This chain connects TRBV4-3 to TRBJ2-1; weak D call: TRBD2 (6 bases). This CDR3 contains 17 residues. The V and J ends lost 5 bases and 8 bases respectively, with 25 bases between them. Germline V lookup: CDR1 LGHNA, CDR2 YSLEER. The CDR3 DNA reads as TGCGCCAGCAGCGCCCGCCCAACCGGGGACTTTATGGATGAGCAGTTCTTC. It encodes CASSARPTGDFMDEQFF.

CDR3 nucleotide sequence: TGTGCCAGCAGCTTAGTTTCAGGGACAGGGGGTCAGCCCCAGCATTTT. It translates to CASSLVSGTGGQPQHF. V and J are TRBV7-2 and TRBJ1-5; 11 bases agree with TRBD1. The CDR3 sequence is 16 residues long. V was pared by 1 base and J by 6 bases, with 5 bases of the junction left unmatched. Germline V CDR1 and CDR2: SGHTA, FQGNSA.

CDR3 region: CASSLGEETQYF. DNA for the CDR3: TGTGCCAGCAGCCTAGGAGAGGAGACCCAGTACTTC. The rearrangement links TRBV3-1 (or the pseudogene TRBV3-2) to TRBJ2-5; no reliable D call. Germline-derived CDR1 and CDR2 are LGHDT and YNNKEL (reference sequence). The CDR3 extends over 12 amino acids. Trimming shortened V by 4 bases and J by 5 bases, and 8 bases separated the two germline ends.

The chain employs TRBV7-2 and TRBJ2-4, with TRBD1 matching 9 bases. This CDR3 is built from 14 residues. Looked up from germline, CDR1 is SGHTA and CDR2 is FQGNSA. Trimming removed 3 bases from V and 5 bases from J; junction bases left unmatched: 2. CDR3 sequence reads: CASSFHRGQNIQYF. In DNA, the CDR3 is TGTGCCAGCAGCTTTCACAGGGGGCAAAACATTCAGTACTTC.

This chain connects TRBV6-2 or TRBV6-3 to TRBJ2-1; 8 bases are shared with TRBD1. Unmatched junction bases numbered 10, after V lost 0 bases and J lost 15 bases. The CDR3 runs 14 residues. From germline, CDR1 is MNHEY and CDR2 SVGEGT. CDR3 loop: CASSYSPDRAYRFF. CDR3 coding DNA: TGTGCCAGCAGTTACTCGCCGGACAGGGCGTATAGGTTCTTC.

Details on this clone: Other DNA variants within this sample encode the same CDR3. The CDR3 sequence: CASSYSTGELFF. CDR3 nucleotide sequence: TGTGCCAGCAGTTATAGCACCGGGGAGCTGTTTTTT. This chain links TRBV12-3 or TRBV12-4 with TRBJ2-2; D gene ambiguous. The CDR3 has 12 residues. The germline V and J ends were trimmed by 4 bases and 4 bases, with 4 bases remaining between them.

The chain carries TRBV5-4 and TRBJ1-2, with D perhaps matching TRBD1 (5 bases). CDR1 and CDR2 from the germline V gene are SGHNT and YYREEE (reference sequence). Trimming left V 1 base short and J 3 bases short, with 13 bases between. The CDR3 consists of 15 residues. The CDR3, as DNA: TGTGCCAGCAGCTTGAGTGGCCGGGGGGACTATGGCTACACCTTC. It yields the protein CASSLSGRGDYGYTF.